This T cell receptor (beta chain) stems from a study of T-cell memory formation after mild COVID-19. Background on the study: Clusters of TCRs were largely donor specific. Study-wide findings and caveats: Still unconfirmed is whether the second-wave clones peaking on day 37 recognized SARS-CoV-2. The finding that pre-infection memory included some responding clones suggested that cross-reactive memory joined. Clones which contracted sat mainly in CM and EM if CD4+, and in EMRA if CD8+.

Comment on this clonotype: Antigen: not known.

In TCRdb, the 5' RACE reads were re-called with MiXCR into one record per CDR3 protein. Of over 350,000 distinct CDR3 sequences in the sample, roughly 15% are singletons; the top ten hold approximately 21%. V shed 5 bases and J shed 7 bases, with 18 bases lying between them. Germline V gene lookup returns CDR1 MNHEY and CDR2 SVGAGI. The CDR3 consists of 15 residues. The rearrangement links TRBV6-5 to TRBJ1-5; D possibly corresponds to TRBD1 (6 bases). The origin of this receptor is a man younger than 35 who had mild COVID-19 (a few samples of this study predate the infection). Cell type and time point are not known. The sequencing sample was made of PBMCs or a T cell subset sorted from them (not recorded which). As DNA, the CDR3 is TGTGCCAGCAGTCCCGGCGGGGGGGGCAGGCAGCCCCAGCATTTT. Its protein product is CASSPGGGGRQPQHF.